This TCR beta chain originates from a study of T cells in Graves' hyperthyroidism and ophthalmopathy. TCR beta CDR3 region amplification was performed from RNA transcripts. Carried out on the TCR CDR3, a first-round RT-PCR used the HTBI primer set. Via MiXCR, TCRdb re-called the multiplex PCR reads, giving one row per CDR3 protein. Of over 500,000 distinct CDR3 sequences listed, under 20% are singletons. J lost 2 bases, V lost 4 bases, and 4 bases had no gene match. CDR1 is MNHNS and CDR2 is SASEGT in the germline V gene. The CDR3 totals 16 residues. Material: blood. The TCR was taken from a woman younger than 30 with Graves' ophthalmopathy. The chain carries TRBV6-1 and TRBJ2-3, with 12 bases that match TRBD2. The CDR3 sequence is CASSVRLAGVTDTQYF. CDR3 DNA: TGTGCCAGCAGTGTAAGACTAGCGGGAGTCACAGATACGCAGTATTTT.